This TCR beta chain was captured by sequencing in a study of spatial heterogeneity in lung cancer. Study outcomes and limitations: It was found that expanded intratumoral alpha and beta TCR counts tracked tumor mutation counts.

This clonotype was counted at least ten times. The antigen is undetermined. This beta chain turned up in a library designed for alpha chains; as an off-target read, its abundance says little. MiXCR, run by TCRdb on the 5' RACE reads, gives a single entry per CDR3 protein. The profile covers about 7,900 distinct CDR3 sequences, with roughly 6.5% appearing a single time and around 17% taken by the ten largest. This sample's time point: sample taken at primary tumor resection. The cohort: around 79 early-stage, untreated non-small cell lung cancer patients. Specimen: lung tumor tissue, collected at surgery. This TCR was sampled from a female donor with early-stage non-small cell lung cancer.

CDR3 coding DNA: TGTGCCAGCAGCTTTGGGGCGGGGAATGAGCAGTTCTTC. Amino acids: CASSFGAGNEQFF. This chain uses TRBV7-2 with TRBJ2-1, with D tentatively TRBD2 (6 bases). Germline V lookup: CDR1 SGHTA, CDR2 FQGNSA. The V end lost 3 bases, the J end lost 7 bases, and 10 bases lay between the germline ends. This CDR3 contains 13 residues.